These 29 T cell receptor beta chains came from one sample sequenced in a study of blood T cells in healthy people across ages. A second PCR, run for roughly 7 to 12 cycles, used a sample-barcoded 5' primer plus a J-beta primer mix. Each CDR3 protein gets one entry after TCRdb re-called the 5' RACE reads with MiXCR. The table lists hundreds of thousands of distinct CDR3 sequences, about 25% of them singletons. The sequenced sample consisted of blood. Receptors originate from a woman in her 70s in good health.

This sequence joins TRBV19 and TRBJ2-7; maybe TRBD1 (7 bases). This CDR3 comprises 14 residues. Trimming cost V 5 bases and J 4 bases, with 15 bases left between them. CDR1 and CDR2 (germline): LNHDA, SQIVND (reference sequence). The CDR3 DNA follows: TGTGCCAGTAGTCCAAGACAGGGAGGATACGAGCAGTACTTC. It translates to CASSPRQGGYEQYF.

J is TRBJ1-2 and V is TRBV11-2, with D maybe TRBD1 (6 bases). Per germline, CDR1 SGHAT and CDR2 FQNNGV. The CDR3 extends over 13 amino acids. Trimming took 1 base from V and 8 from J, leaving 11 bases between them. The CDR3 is CASSLVGQWGYTF. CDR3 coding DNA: TGTGCCAGCAGCTTAGTGGGACAATGGGGCTACACCTTC.

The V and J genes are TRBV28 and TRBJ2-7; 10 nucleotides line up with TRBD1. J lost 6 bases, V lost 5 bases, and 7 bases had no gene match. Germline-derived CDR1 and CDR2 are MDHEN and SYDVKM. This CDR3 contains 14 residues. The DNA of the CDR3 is TGTGCCAGCAGTACGACCAGGACAGGGGGCGAGCAGTACTTC. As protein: CASSTTRTGGEQYF.

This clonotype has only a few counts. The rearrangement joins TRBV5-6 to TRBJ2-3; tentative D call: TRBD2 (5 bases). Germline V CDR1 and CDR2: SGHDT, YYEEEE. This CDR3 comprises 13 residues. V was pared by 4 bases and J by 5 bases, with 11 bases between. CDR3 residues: CASSGPRGDTQYF. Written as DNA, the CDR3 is TGTGCCAGCAGCGGCCCCCGGGGAGATACGCAGTATTTT.

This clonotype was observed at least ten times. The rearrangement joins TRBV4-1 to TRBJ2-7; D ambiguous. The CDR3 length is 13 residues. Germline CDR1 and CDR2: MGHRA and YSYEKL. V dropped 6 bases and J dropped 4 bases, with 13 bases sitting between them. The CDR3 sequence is CASSSAHGYEQYF. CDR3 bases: TGCGCCAGCAGTTCAGCCCATGGGTACGAGCAGTACTTC.

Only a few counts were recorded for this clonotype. This CDR3 is CASSPGTSVTGELFF. The CDR3, as DNA: TGTGCCAGCAGTCCCGGGACTAGCGTTACCGGGGAGCTGTTTTTT. The V and J genes are TRBV6-2 or TRBV6-3 and TRBJ2-2; TRBD2 matches at 10 bases. J gave up 5 bases and V 5 bases, and 5 bases lay outside the gene matches. CDR1 MNHEY and CDR2 SVGEGT come from the germline V gene. CDR3 length equals 15 residues.

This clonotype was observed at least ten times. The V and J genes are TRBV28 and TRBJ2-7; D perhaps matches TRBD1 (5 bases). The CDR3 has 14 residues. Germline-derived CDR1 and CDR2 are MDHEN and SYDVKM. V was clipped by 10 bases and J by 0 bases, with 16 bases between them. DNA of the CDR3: TGTGCCACCAGGGTTGGCGGCGGCTCCTACGAGCAGTACTTC. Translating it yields CATRVGGGSYEQYF.

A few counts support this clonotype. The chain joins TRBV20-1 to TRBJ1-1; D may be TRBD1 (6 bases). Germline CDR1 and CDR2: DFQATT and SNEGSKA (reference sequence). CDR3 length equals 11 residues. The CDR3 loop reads CGVGGNTEAFF. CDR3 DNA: TGCGGGGTAGGGGGGAACACTGAAGCTTTCTTT.

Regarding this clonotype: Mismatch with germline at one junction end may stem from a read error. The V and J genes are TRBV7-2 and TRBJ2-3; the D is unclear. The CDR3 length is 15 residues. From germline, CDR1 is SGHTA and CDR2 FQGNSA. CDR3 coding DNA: TGTGCCAGTAGCTTAGTACCAGCTAGTGTTGATACGCAGTATTTT. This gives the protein CASSLVPASVDTQYF.

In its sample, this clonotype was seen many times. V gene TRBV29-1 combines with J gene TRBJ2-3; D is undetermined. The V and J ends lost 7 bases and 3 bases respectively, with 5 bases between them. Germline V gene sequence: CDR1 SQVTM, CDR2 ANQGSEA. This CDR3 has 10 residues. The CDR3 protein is CSARTDTQYF. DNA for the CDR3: TGCAGCGCGAGAACAGATACGCAGTATTTT.

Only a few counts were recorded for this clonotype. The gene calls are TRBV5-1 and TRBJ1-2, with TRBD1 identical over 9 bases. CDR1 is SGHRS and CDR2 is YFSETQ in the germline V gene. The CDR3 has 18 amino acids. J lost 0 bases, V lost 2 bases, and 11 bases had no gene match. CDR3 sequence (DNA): TGCGCCAGCAGCTTTGCCGTCGGACAGGGGTCTTCTAACTATGGCTACACCTTC. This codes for CASSFAVGQGSSNYGYTF.

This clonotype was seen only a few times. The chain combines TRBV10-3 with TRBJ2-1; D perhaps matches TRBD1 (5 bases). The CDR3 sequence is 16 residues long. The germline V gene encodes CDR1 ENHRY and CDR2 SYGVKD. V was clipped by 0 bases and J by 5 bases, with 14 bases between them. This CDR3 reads CAISESSVLQDNEQFF. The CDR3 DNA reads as TGTGCCATCAGTGAGTCATCGGTGCTACAGGACAATGAGCAGTTCTTC.

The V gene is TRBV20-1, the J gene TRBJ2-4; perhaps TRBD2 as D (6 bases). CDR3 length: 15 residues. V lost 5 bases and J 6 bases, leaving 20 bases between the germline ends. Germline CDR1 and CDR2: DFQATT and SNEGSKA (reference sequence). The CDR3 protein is CSALEQGARGNIQYF. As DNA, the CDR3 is TGCAGTGCTTTGGAACAAGGGGCGCGGGGAAACATTCAGTACTTC.

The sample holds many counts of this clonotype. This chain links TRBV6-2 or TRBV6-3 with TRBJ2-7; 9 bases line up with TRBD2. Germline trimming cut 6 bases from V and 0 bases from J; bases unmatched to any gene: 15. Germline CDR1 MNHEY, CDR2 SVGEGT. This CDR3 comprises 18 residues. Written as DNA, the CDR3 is TGTGCCAGCAGAGGTCTACGGGGACTAGCCGTAAGCTCCTACGAGCAGTACTTC. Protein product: CASRGLRGLAVSSYEQYF.

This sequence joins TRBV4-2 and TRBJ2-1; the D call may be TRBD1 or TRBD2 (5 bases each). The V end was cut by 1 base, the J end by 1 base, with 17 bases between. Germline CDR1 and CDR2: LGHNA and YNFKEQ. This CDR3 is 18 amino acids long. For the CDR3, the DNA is TGTGCCAGCAGCCAAGGGGATCCGGGGCCCCTATCCTACAATGAGCAGTTCTTC. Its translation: CASSQGDPGPLSYNEQFF.

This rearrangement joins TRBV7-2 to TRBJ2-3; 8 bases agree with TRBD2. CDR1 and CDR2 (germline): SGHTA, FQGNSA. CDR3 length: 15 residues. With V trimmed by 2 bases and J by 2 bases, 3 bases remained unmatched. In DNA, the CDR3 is TGTGCCAGCAGCTTAACGGGAGGGCCCACAGATACGCAGTATTTT. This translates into CASSLTGGPTDTQYF.

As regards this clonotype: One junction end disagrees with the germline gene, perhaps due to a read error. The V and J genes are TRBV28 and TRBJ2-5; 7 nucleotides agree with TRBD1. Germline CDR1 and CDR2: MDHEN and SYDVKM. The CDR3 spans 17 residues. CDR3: CAGSWQGVFRIGETQYF. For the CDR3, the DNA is TGTGCCGGCAGTTGGCAGGGGGTTTTTCGGATAGGAGAGACCCAGTACTTC.

The CDR3 here is CASSSPANEKLFF. The DNA for the CDR3 is TGTGCCAGCAGTTCCCCCGCGAATGAAAAACTGTTTTTT. The chain carries TRBV12-3 or TRBV12-4 and TRBJ1-4; D unclear. CDR3 length equals 13 residues. V was clipped by 4 bases and J by 5 bases, with 8 bases between them.

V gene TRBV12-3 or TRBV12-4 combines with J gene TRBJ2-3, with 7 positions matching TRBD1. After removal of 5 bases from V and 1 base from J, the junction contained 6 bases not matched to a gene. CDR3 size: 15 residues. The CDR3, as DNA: TGTGCCAGCAGTATCCATCAGGGGGGCACAGATACGCAGTATTTT. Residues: CASSIHQGGTDTQYF.

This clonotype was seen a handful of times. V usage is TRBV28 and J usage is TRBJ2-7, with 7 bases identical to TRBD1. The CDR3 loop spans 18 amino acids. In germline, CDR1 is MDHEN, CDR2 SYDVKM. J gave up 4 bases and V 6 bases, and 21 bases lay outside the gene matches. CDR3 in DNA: TGTGCCAGCAGCCTCAACACAGGGGCGACCCCCTCATATTACGAGCAGTACTTC. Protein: CASSLNTGATPSYYEQYF.

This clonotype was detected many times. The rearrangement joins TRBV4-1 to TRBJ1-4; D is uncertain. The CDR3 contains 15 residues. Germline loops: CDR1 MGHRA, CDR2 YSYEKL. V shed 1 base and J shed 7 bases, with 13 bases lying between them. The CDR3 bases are TGCGCCAGCAGCCAAGTGACGGGGTCTGGTGAAAAACTGTTTTTT. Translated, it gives CASSQVTGSGEKLFF.

The CDR3 protein is CAISEGALSNQPQHF. The CDR3 DNA reads as TGTGCCATCAGTGAGGGGGCCCTTAGCAATCAGCCCCAGCATTTT. The rearrangement links TRBV10-3 to TRBJ1-5; D might be TRBD1 (5 bases). Germline loops: CDR1 ENHRY, CDR2 SYGVKD. The germline V and J ends were trimmed by 2 bases and 0 bases, with 8 bases remaining between them. The CDR3 has 15 residues.

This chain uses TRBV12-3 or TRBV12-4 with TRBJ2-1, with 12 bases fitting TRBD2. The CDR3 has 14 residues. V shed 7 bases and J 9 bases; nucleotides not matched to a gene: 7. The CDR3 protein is CASTATSGRSEQFF. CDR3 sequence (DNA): TGTGCCAGCACCGCGACTAGCGGGAGATCTGAGCAGTTCTTC.

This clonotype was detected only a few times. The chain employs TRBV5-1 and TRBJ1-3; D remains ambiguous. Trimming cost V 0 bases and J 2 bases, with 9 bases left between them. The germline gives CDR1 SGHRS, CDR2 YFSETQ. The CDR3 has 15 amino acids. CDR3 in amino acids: CASSLDSGPGNTIYF. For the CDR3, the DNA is TGCGCCAGCAGCTTGGACTCGGGCCCTGGAAACACCATATATTTT.

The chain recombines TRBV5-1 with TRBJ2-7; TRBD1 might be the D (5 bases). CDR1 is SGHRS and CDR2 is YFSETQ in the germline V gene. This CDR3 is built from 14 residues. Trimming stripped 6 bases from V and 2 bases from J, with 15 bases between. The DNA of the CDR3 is TGCGCCAGCACCCTCAGGGTCCGTGCCTACGAGCAGTACTTC. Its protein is CASTLRVRAYEQYF.

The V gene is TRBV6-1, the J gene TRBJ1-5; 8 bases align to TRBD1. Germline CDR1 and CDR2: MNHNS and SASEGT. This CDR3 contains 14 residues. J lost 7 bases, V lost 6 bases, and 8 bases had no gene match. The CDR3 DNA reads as TGTGCCAGCAGGGCGACAGGGGCCAGCCAGCCCCAGCATTTT. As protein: CASRATGASQPQHF.

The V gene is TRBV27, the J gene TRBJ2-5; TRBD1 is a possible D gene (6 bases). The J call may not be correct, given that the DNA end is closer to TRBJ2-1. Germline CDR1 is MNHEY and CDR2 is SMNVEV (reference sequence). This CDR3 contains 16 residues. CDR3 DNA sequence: TGTGCCAGCAGTGCCCCGAGGGGGTTTGAGAGCAATGAGCAGTTCTTC. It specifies CASSAPRGFESNEQFF.

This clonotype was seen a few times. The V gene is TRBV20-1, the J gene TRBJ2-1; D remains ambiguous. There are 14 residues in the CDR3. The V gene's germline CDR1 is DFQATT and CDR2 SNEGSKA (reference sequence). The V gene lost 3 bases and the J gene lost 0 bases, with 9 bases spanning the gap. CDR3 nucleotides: TGCAGTGCTAGGGGTAGTTCCTCCTACAATGAGCAGTTCTTC. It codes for CSARGSSSYNEQFF.

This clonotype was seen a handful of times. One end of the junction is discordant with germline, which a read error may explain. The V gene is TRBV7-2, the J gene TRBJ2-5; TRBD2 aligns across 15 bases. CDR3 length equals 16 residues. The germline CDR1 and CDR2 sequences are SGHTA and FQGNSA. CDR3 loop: CACSQGLAGGRETQYF. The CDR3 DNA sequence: TGTGCCTGCAGCCAGGGACTAGCGGGAGGACGAGAGACCCAGTACTTC.